The clone carrying this TCR beta chain was counted once. This CDR3 is 14 amino acids long. CDR1 is LNHDA, CDR2 SQIVND, per germline (reference sequence). Trimming took 3 bases from V and 8 from J, leaving 14 bases between them. This sample is drawn from a study of OX40 agonist ivuxolimab in advanced cancers. TCRdb keeps only in-frame clones here, not all; method: immunoSEQ multiplex PCR. The data hold 17,000 or so clones, with roughly 88% observed a single time. This TCR came from an adult with an advanced solid tumor such as melanoma, head and neck, liver or kidney cancer. The V call is TRBV19, the J call TRBJ2-1; D unresolved. The material was CD4+ or CD8+ T cells sorted from blood, obtained in a trial of the OX40 agonist ivuxolimab. DNA for the CDR3: TGTGCCAGTAGTATCCGGAATCAGGTTTATGAGCAGTTCTTC. Its protein product is CASSIRNQVYEQFF.